Following are 30 T cell receptor beta chains from one sample sequenced in a study of blood T cell repertoires in COVID-19. The table came from immunoSEQ multiplex PCR; TCRdb's copy has only in-frame clones and leaves some out. The sample has some 200,000 clones; 84% are singletons. Material: peripheral blood. All receptors come from a woman of 80 years or more with COVID-19, enrolled during active disease.

The rearrangement joins TRBV5-1 to TRBJ2-7; maybe TRBD1 (5 bases). Trimming cost V 4 bases and J 4 bases, with 9 bases left between them. Germline lookup yields CDR1 SGHRS and CDR2 YFSETQ. The CDR3 contains 12 residues. CDR3 DNA sequence: TGCGCCAGCAGCCCCCAGGGATACGAGCAGTACTTC. This codes for CASSPQGYEQYF.

The gene calls are TRBV2 and TRBJ1-4; TRBD1 matches 9 bases. Germline V lookup: CDR1 SNHLY, CDR2 FYNNEI. The CDR3 is made up of 16 amino acids. J lost 3 bases, V lost 5 bases, and 7 bases had no gene match. CDR3 DNA sequence: TGTGCCAGCAGTAACCGGGACAGGGAGGCTAATGAAAAACTGTTTTTT. Translated: CASSNRDREANEKLFF.

The chain uses TRBV27 and TRBJ2-2; tentatively, D is TRBD1 (6 bases). Between the trimmed V and J ends, which lost 4 bases and 2 bases, there was a span of 14 bases. The CDR3 length is 16 residues. CDR1 is MNHEY and CDR2 is SMNVEV in the germline V gene (reference sequence). The CDR3 DNA follows: TGTGCCAGCAGTTCAGGGCAGGGGTCCAACACCGGGGAGCTGTTTTTT. Translating it yields CASSSGQGSNTGELFF.

The V call is TRBV18, the J call TRBJ2-1; D might be TRBD1 (5 bases). Germline values: CDR1 KGHSH, CDR2 LQKENI. V lost 4 bases and J lost 10, with 11 bases in between. The CDR3 has 12 residues. This CDR3 reads CASSRGPREQFF. The CDR3 nucleotides are TGTGCCAGCTCACGGGGCCCCCGCGAGCAGTTCTTC.

The chain is built from TRBV7-8 and TRBJ1-6; D may be TRBD1 (6 bases). CDR3 length: 14 residues. V lost 1 base, J lost 6 bases, and 7 bases lay in between. CDR1 and CDR2 (germline): SGHVS, FQNEAQ. This CDR3 reads CASSLVQGNSPLHF. CDR3 coding DNA: TGTGCCAGCAGCTTAGTACAGGGTAATTCACCCCTCCACTTT.

The chain joins TRBV6-1 to TRBJ1-6; D gene ambiguous. Between the trimmed V and J ends, which lost 3 bases and 0 bases, there was a span of 9 bases. Per germline, CDR1 MNHNS and CDR2 SASEGT. This CDR3 is built from 16 residues. Here the CDR3 reads CASSENLSSYNSPLHF. The CDR3 DNA is TGTGCCAGCAGTGAGAACCTGAGCTCCTATAATTCACCCCTCCACTTT.

This sequence joins TRBV10-1 and TRBJ2-3; 7 nucleotides line up with TRBD1. The CDR3 runs to 16 residues. V lost 5 bases to trimming and J lost 3 bases; unmatched junction nucleotides: 11. CDR1 and CDR2 from the germline V gene are WNHNN and SYGVQD (reference sequence). This chain's CDR3 is CASSNHRGERTDTQYF. In DNA, the CDR3 is TGCGCCAGCAGTAACCACAGGGGAGAACGGACAGATACGCAGTATTTT.

This rearrangement joins TRBV27 to TRBJ2-1, with D possibly matching TRBD2 (5 bases). V lost 2 bases to trimming and J lost 8 bases, with 19 bases between them. The CDR3 is made up of 16 amino acids. Germline V gene lookup returns CDR1 MNHEY and CDR2 SMNVEV (reference sequence). The chain's CDR3 is CASSLEGGSSFYEQFF. The CDR3 region has the DNA TGTGCCAGCAGTTTAGAAGGCGGGTCGTCCTTCTATGAGCAGTTCTTC.

This clone has a single count. The rearrangement joins TRBV2 to TRBJ2-2; 8 bases fit TRBD2. Germline V gene lookup returns CDR1 SNHLY and CDR2 FYNNEI. Unmatched junction bases numbered 11, after V lost 8 bases and J lost 9 bases. This CDR3 contains 14 residues. As DNA, the CDR3 is TGTGCCAGCGTTCCTGGGACTAGTACCCGGGAGCTGTTTTTT. Its protein product is CASVPGTSTRELFF.

V gene TRBV7-9 combines with J gene TRBJ1-6, with TRBD1 identical over 7 bases. V gave up 5 bases and J gave up 6 bases; unmatched junction bases: 4. This CDR3 spans 14 amino acids. Per the germline V gene, CDR1 is SEHNR and CDR2 is FQNEAQ (reference sequence). The DNA of the CDR3 is TGTGCCAGCAGCCACGGGGACAGTAATTCACCCCTCCACTTT. Protein: CASSHGDSNSPLHF.

The V call is TRBV6-1, the J call TRBJ1-1; 8 bases map to TRBD1. CDR1 MNHNS and CDR2 SASEGT come from the germline V gene. The CDR3 covers 15 residues. The trim removed 3 bases at V and 0 bases at J, leaving 3 bases unmatched. This CDR3 reads CASSDQGAMNTEAFF. CDR3 coding DNA: TGTGCCAGCAGTGACCAGGGGGCTATGAACACTGAAGCTTTCTTT.

CDR3: CATSRDSVRADTQYF. CDR3 nucleotide sequence: TGTGCCACCAGCAGAGATAGCGTGAGGGCAGATACGCAGTATTTT. V and J are TRBV15 and TRBJ2-3, with D possibly being TRBD2 (5 bases). Trimming took 0 bases from V and 4 from J, leaving 11 bases between them. Looked up from germline, CDR1 is LNHNV and CDR2 is YYDKDF (reference sequence). The CDR3 extends over 15 amino acids.

The chain links TRBV27 to TRBJ1-3; D is ambiguous. The ends were cut back, 6 bases at V and 0 bases at J, with 9 bases in the middle. CDR1 MNHEY and CDR2 SMNVEV come from the germline V gene (reference sequence). The CDR3 sequence is 14 residues long. The CDR3 sequence: CASRPGSSGNTIYF. In nucleotides, the CDR3 is TGTGCCAGCAGGCCGGGAAGCTCTGGAAACACCATATATTTT.

V gene TRBV7-3 combines with J gene TRBJ2-1; D might be TRBD1 (5 bases). The CDR3 is 16 amino acids. V lost 1 base and J lost 1, with 11 bases in between. The germline gives CDR1 SGHTA, CDR2 FQGTGA. The CDR3 region has the DNA TGTGCCAGCAGCTTAAGTGGGGCCGTATCCTACAATGAGCAGTTCTTC. Its protein product is CASSLSGAVSYNEQFF.

The chain links TRBV4-2 to TRBJ1-1, with 8 bases that match TRBD1. Looked up from germline, CDR1 is LGHNA and CDR2 is YNFKEQ. The CDR3 consists of 15 residues. V trimming: 1 base; J trimming: 11 bases; junction bases outside the gene matches: 12. The CDR3 DNA follows: TGTGCCAGCAGCCAAGTAGCACAGGGGGATACTTGGGCTTTCTTT. Its protein is CASSQVAQGDTWAFF.

The chain recombines TRBV5-1 with TRBJ1-5; 7 bases agree with TRBD1. The CDR3 totals 14 residues. CDR1 is SGHRS and CDR2 is YFSETQ in the germline V gene. The V segment lost 1 base and the J segment 3 bases; nucleotides outside the gene matches: 1. The CDR3 protein is CASSLTGVNQPQHF. Written as DNA, the CDR3 is TGCGCCAGCAGCTTGACAGGGGTCAATCAGCCCCAGCATTTT.

The gene calls are TRBV18 and TRBJ1-1, with 11 positions matching TRBD1. Germline values: CDR1 KGHSH, CDR2 LQKENI. CDR3 length: 15 amino acids. V shed 6 bases and J 6 bases; nucleotides not matched to a gene: 9. This CDR3 reads CASSLRTGGDSEAFF. The CDR3 bases are TGTGCCAGCTCCCTAAGGACAGGGGGCGATTCTGAAGCTTTCTTT. Drawing the rest from reference TRBV18 and TRBJ1-1, the complete variable domain is NAGVMQNPRHLVRRRGQEARLRCSPMKGHSHVYWYRQLPEEGLKFMVYLQKENIIDESGMPKERFSAEFPKEGPSILRIQQVVRGDSAAYFCASSLRTGGDSEAFFGQGTRLTVV.

The chain employs TRBV7-2 and TRBJ2-1; 9 bases are a match to TRBD1. The V segment lost 5 bases and the J segment 8 bases; nucleotides outside the gene matches: 4. The germline CDR1 and CDR2 sequences are SGHTA and FQGNSA. The CDR3 loop spans 13 amino acids. As DNA, the CDR3 is TGTGCCAGCAGCCTACAGGGGGCCGATGAGCAGTTCTTC. Translation gives CASSLQGADEQFF.

This clone turned up a few times. The chain is built from TRBV18 and TRBJ1-1; 7 bases are shared with TRBD1. With V trimmed by 5 bases and J by 4 bases, 4 bases remained unmatched. Per the germline V gene, CDR1 is KGHSH and CDR2 is LQKENI. The CDR3 has 13 residues. CDR3 DNA sequence: TGTGCCAGCTCATCGACAGGGAGCACTGAAGCTTTCTTT. Amino acid sequence: CASSSTGSTEAFF.

The CDR3 nucleotides are TGCAGCGTCAGTGAAGGGGGTGCCTATAATTCACCCCTCCACTTT. Protein sequence: CSVSEGGAYNSPLHF. This chain links TRBV29-1 with TRBJ1-6; TRBD1 might be the D (6 bases). Trimming took off 6 bases at V and 2 bases at J, with 14 bases between the two ends. Germline CDR1 SQVTM, CDR2 ANQGSEA. The CDR3 sequence is 15 residues long.

This chain joins TRBV3-1 (or the pseudogene TRBV3-2) and TRBJ1-2; no firm D call. This CDR3 spans 13 amino acids. The germline CDR1 and CDR2 sequences are LGHDT and YNNKEL (reference sequence). V lost 2 bases and J 3 bases, leaving 7 bases between the germline ends. DNA for the CDR3: TGTGCCAGCAGCCAACCGAGGGACTATGGCTACACCTTC. Amino acid sequence: CASSQPRDYGYTF.

The rearrangement links TRBV5-8 to TRBJ1-1; D not certain. Germline CDR1 SGHTS, CDR2 YDEGEE. The CDR3 is 14 amino acids. The germline V and J ends were trimmed by 0 bases and 5 bases, with 11 bases remaining between them. The CDR3 DNA reads TGTGCCAGCAGCTTGGCGGCCCCGGGGACTGAAGCTTTCTTT. It is translated as CASSLAAPGTEAFF. The entire variable domain, with the rest obtained from reference TRBV5-8 and TRBJ1-1, is as follows: EAGVTQSPTHLIKTRGQQATLRCSPISGHTSVYWYQQALGLGLQFLLWYDEGEERNRGNFPPRFSGRQFPNYSSELNVNALELEDSALYLCASSLAAPGTEAFFGQGTRLTVV.

This chain links TRBV7-3 with TRBJ2-3; TRBD1 matches 8 bases. The junction had 5 bases not matched to a gene; V was cut back by 4 bases and J by 5 bases. The CDR3 sequence is 14 residues long. Germline lookup yields CDR1 SGHTA and CDR2 FQGTGA. DNA of the CDR3: TGTGCCAGCAGCTCAGGGGGCACGATAGATACGCAGTATTTT. Amino acid sequence: CASSSGGTIDTQYF.

The rearrangement uses TRBV3-1 (or the pseudogene TRBV3-2) and TRBJ1-6; tentative D call: TRBD1 (6 bases). The CDR3 consists of 15 residues. CDR1 is LGHDT and CDR2 is YNNKEL in the germline V gene (reference sequence). V gave up 0 bases and J gave up 7 bases, with 10 bases separating them. CDR3 sequence (DNA): TGTGCCAGCAGCCAAGATGGTCAGGGGAATTCACCCCTCCACTTT. Translated, it gives CASSQDGQGNSPLHF.

The chain joins TRBV3-1 (or the pseudogene TRBV3-2) to TRBJ2-2, with TRBD2 matching over 12 bases. CDR3 length: 16 residues. The germline V gene has CDR1 LGHDT and CDR2 YNNKEL (reference sequence). The V gene end was trimmed by 3 bases and the J gene end by 6 bases; junction bases not matched to a gene: 5. The CDR3 bases are TGTGCCAGCAGCCATCGACTAGCGGGAGTGGCCGGGGAGCTGTTTTTT. Protein product: CASSHRLAGVAGELFF.

Comment on this clone: One end of the junction does not line up with germline, which may come from a read error. The chain has TRBV7-7 and TRBJ2-5, with a weak D call TRBD2 (7 bases). The CDR3 is 16 residues long. Germline assignment: CDR1 SSHAT and CDR2 FNYEAQ (reference sequence). The CDR3 DNA reads as TGTGCTAGCAGCTTAGCACCCACCAGGGGAGGGGAGACCCAGTACTTC. Translating gives CASSLAPTRGGETQYF.

This clone was recorded many times. The genes are TRBV7-9 and TRBJ2-1; 9 bases are a match to TRBD2. CDR3 length: 17 amino acids. The germline V gene has CDR1 SEHNR and CDR2 FQNEAQ (reference sequence). V shed 5 bases and J 0 bases; nucleotides not matched to a gene: 8. CDR3: CASSHALAGFSYNEQFF. DNA of the CDR3: TGTGCCAGCAGCCACGCACTAGCGGGTTTCTCCTACAATGAGCAGTTCTTC.

The chain uses TRBV10-1 and TRBJ1-5, with a tentative D call TRBD1 (6 bases). CDR1 is WNHNN and CDR2 is SYGVQD in the germline V gene (reference sequence). This CDR3 contains 13 residues. Trimming removed 4 bases at V and 7 bases at J, with 11 bases between. The CDR3 DNA is TGCGCCAGCAGTGCAGGGGTGATGCAGCCCCAGCATTTT. This encodes CASSAGVMQPQHF.

A few counts support this clone. The gene calls are TRBV6-5 and TRBJ2-2; TRBD1 is a possible D gene (5 bases). V gave up 6 bases and J gave up 4 bases, with 9 bases separating them. The germline CDR1 and CDR2 sequences are MNHEY and SVGAGI. CDR3 length equals 13 residues. The CDR3 protein is CASRPTATGELFF. As DNA, the CDR3 is TGTGCCAGCAGGCCGACAGCCACCGGGGAGCTGTTTTTT.

The chain links TRBV6-5 to TRBJ2-6, with D tentatively TRBD1 (6 bases). CDR1 is MNHEY and CDR2 is SVGAGI in the germline V gene. V was shortened by 6 bases and J by 2 bases, with 11 bases between the two germline ends. The CDR3 totals 15 residues. The CDR3 nucleotides read TGTGCCAGCAGCAAATCAGGGGCTGGGGCCAACGTCCTGACTTTC. Amino acids: CASSKSGAGANVLTF.